The next 7 T cell receptor beta chains were all read from a single sample in a study of PD-L1 blockade in urothelial cancer. Clones were sequenced by immunoSEQ multiplex PCR, and TCRdb holds only the in-frame ones, with some missing. The sample has 50,000 or so clones, around 85% seen once. Sequenced here: PBMCs, sampled around atezolizumab (anti-PD-L1) treatment. These receptors originate from a man in his 60s with urothelial cancer.

This sequence joins TRBV4-3 and TRBJ2-7, with 13 bases lining up with TRBD2. The CDR3 consists of 15 residues. Germline V lookup: CDR1 LGHNA, CDR2 YSLEER. The J segment lost 3 bases and the V segment lost 4 bases, leaving 3 bases of the junction unmatched. This CDR3 is CASSLGTSGNYEQYF. In DNA, the CDR3 is TGCGCCAGCAGCCTAGGGACTAGCGGGAACTACGAGCAGTACTTC.

The chain carries TRBV27 and TRBJ2-1; possibly TRBD2 for D (5 bases). The CDR3 is 14 residues long. Per the germline V gene, CDR1 is MNHEY and CDR2 is SMNVEV (reference sequence). V was shortened by 2 bases and J by 5 bases, with 10 bases between the two germline ends. Written as DNA, the CDR3 is TGTGCCAGCAGTTTAGAGGGTAATAACAATGAGCAGTTCTTC. Its protein product is CASSLEGNNNEQFF.

This sequence joins TRBV19 and TRBJ1-5; D uncertain. The CDR3 length is 14 residues. V gave up 2 bases and J gave up 6 bases, with 11 bases separating them. From germline, CDR1 is LNHDA and CDR2 SQIVND (reference sequence). This chain's CDR3 is CASSISGSGQPQHF. The CDR3 region has the DNA TGTGCCAGTAGTATATCCGGGTCCGGTCAGCCCCAGCATTTT. The whole variable domain, filled in from reference TRBV19 and TRBJ1-5, reads DGGITQSPKYLFRKEGQNVTLSCEQNLNHDAMYWYRQDPGQGLRLIYYSQIVNDFQKGDIAEGYSVSREKKESFPLTVTSAQKNPTAFYLCASSISGSGQPQHFGDGTRLSIL.

This clone was found once. The chain combines TRBV9 with TRBJ2-1; 11 bases are shared with TRBD2. The V segment lost 4 bases and the J segment 4 bases; nucleotides outside the gene matches: 4. The germline V gene encodes CDR1 SGDLS and CDR2 YYNGEE. The CDR3 consists of 15 residues. CDR3 in DNA: TGTGCCAGCAGCCCCCGACTAGCGGGGTACAATGAGCAGTTCTTC. Protein: CASSPRLAGYNEQFF.

V usage is TRBV2 and J usage is TRBJ2-7; no reliable D call. Germline V CDR1 and CDR2: SNHLY, FYNNEI. V was clipped by 7 bases and J by 4 bases, with 11 bases between them. The CDR3 loop spans 12 amino acids. Here the CDR3 DNA reads TGTGCCAGCATCGGTTCATCATACGAGCAGTACTTC. It codes for CASIGSSYEQYF.

The V and J genes are TRBV2 and TRBJ2-5; TRBD1 matches at 8 bases. The V gene end was trimmed by 2 bases and the J gene end by 5 bases; junction bases not matched to a gene: 22. CDR1 SNHLY and CDR2 FYNNEI come from the germline V gene. The CDR3 totals 20 residues. The CDR3 protein is CASSEMRTGYIQSRRETQYF. CDR3 coding DNA: TGTGCCAGCAGTGAAATGAGGACAGGGTACATTCAATCCCGGCGGGAGACCCAGTACTTC. Together with reference TRBV2 and TRBJ2-5, the CDR3 gives the full variable domain: EPEVTQTPSHQVTQMGQEVILRCVPISNHLYFYWYRQILGQKVEFLVSFYNNEISEKSEIFDDQFSVERPDGSNFTLKIRSTKLEDSAMYFCASSEMRTGYIQSRRETQYFGPGTRLLVL.

V usage is TRBV30 and J usage is TRBJ1-3, with D perhaps matching TRBD1 (6 bases). CDR1 is GTSNPN and CDR2 is SVGIG in the germline V gene (reference sequence). The CDR3 has 17 residues. V was clipped by 2 bases and J by 0 bases, with 17 bases between them. CDR3 DNA sequence: TGTGCCTGGAGTCTATTCGGGGGGGCTTTCTCTGGAAACACCATATATTTT. Translated, it gives CAWSLFGGAFSGNTIYF. Drawing the rest from reference TRBV30 and TRBJ1-3, the complete variable domain is SQTIHQWPATLVQPVGSPLSLECTVEGTSNPNLYWYRQAAGRGLQLLFYSVGIGQISSEVPQNLSASRPQDRQFILSSKKLLLSDSGFYLCAWSLFGGAFSGNTIYFGEGSWLTVV.